The T cell receptor beta chain under discussion was sequenced for a study of shared clonotypes between healthy human individuals (dated by TCRdb to between 2020 and 2021). Some background on the complete study: The cohort comprised a couple of women and a few men aged 18 to 49 years. The study deeply sequenced blood TCR repertoires of about 5 healthy adults to estimate repertoire size and the extent of clonotype sharing between individuals. Per donor, leukapheresis produced somewhere between about 0.85 and 8.9 billion PBMCs. For each donor, three plates each were used for CD4 naive and CD4 memory, two plates were used for CD8 naive, and one plate was used for CD8 memory. Libraries were prepared and TCR repertoires were sequenced by different laboratories using diverse techniques, in order to increase sequencing depth and limit assay-specific biases.

Concerning this clone itself: Its antigen is unknown. The input lacks base qualities; no much larger clone sits a single base away.

Overall study results and their limits: Compared with non-shared clonotypes, clonotypes shared by all four sorted-subset donors had higher generation probabilities. Estimated clonotype richness was generally larger for naive than for memory subsets. Even with the large sequencing depth, rarefaction of the sorted-subset datasets indicated that sequencing was incomplete. Because the study included a small number of donors, the genetic and exposure-history diversity represented was limited. About 5% of naive CD4, 3.5% of naive CD8, 2% to 2.5% of memory CD4, and 0.4% of memory CD8 clonotypes were shared across a few donors. Pairwise subsampling indicated that sequencing depth was expected to affect the degree of clonotype sharing among donors. Sampling was limited to blood, and TCR repertoires in tissue likely differ from TCR repertoires in blood.

The donors were healthy, HIV-negative adults who had no recently reported acute infections or vaccinations. Every donor was a Caucasian adult living in Nashville, Tennessee, USA. CD4+ T cells were enriched through magnetic negative selection, after which naive cells were positively selected on CD45RA and the remaining negative fraction served as the memory subset. After blood collection by leukapheresis, PBMCs were isolated using Ficoll-Histopaque density gradient centrifugation and then cryopreserved in the vapor phase of liquid nitrogen. Purity and quantity of every magnetically sorted T cell population were checked by analytical flow cytometry. From each sorted fraction, genomic DNA was isolated and quantified by UV absorbance on a Nanodrop 2000c. In the germline V gene (reference sequence), CDR1 corresponds to LNHDA and CDR2 to SQIVND. Counted from cysteine to phenylalanine, this CDR3 has 14 amino acids. The kept DNA is CDR3 alone, 42 bases in frame from the first base. At the junction V is shortened by 6 bases and J by 8 bases, with 16 bases in between.

Using the deep immunoSEQ assay, TCR CDR3 regions were amplified from genomic DNA by multiplex PCR. For each cell subset, the extracted genomic DNA was distributed evenly across all wells of several immunoSEQ 96-well plates, and each plate served as one replicate. For sorted subsets, each replicate PCR was loaded with 200 ng genomic DNA, equivalent to about 30,000 T cell genomes. Purified libraries were quantified with a Qubit 3.0 fluorometer, sized on a Bioanalyzer 2100, and re-quantified with the KAPA Library Quantification kit. Every immunoSEQ 96-well plate was sequenced on a separate single-read 150-cycle Illumina NextSeq 550 flow cell. From the authors' description of their analysis: Because the immunoSEQ output included only junctional sequences and no quality scores, the filtering could not be the same as the filtering used for full-length reads. To assign V/J genes and CDR3, sequences were annotated against IMGT germline references using PyIR, a Python wrapper for IgBLAST v1.9. Reads were removed for weak V/J assignments (E-value above 1e-6), missing CDR3, stop codons, out-of-frame junctions, or ambiguous translated residues. V3J clonotypes were defined as sequences sharing an identical inferred V gene, J gene, and CDR3 amino acid sequence. Percentage overlap between repertoires was computed as shared unique clonotypes divided by the size of the smaller repertoire. Three approaches were used to assess repertoire richness: RTK rarefaction, the Chao1 estimator, and Recon v2.1 estimates of unobserved clonotypes. Generation probabilities were computed with OLGA for all TCRbeta clonotypes obtained by the gDNA method from a few donors. As stored in TCRdb, this immuneACCESS dataset retains in-frame rearrangements with V and J assigned. A fraction of the clones does not appear; measured against another copy, unresolved V genes explain less than half of the discrepancy, and the remainder lacks a known reason. V and J calls and clone size are as listed in that table; D and trimming were resolved from the DNA. The sample table holds approximately 620,000 clones, of which around 97% were seen once. Roughly 0.05% of the sample belongs to the ten largest clones.

The receptor chain draws on TRBV19 and TRBJ1-4; the D gene is perhaps TRBD1, from 5 matching bases. Sequenced: naive CD4+ T cells sorted from blood. The sample's cell subset or site label, decoded: CD45RA+ positively selected. The TCR originated in a woman aged 25 to 39 in good health. The DNA is as follows: TGTGCCAGTAGCCTAAGAAGGGACCAAGAAAAACTGTTTTTT. It is translated as CASSLRRDQEKLFF.